The source of this T cell receptor beta chain is a study of cytomegalovirus exposure and HLA in healthy donors. Study-wide findings and caveats: Reported performance of the classifier showed diagnosis of cytomegalovirus status with high specificity and sensitivity. A later analysis reportedly found that, within productive TCRs, an Asian-associated ancestry cluster had fewer N-insertions than the mean observed across the roughly 700 donors. Most likely, a cluster of highly shared sequence variants arose as a sequencing artifact. The investigators catalogued 164 TCR beta chains as cytomegalovirus-associated.

This clone was seen more than once but under ten times. Its target is unknown. The CDR3 spans 18 residues. V was cut by 0 bases and J by 3 bases, with 20 bases left in between. Per the germline V gene, CDR1 is SGHDT and CDR2 is YYEEEE. PCR amplification relied on 60 Vbeta primers (plus 13 Jbeta primers). Sequencing was performed with immunoSEQ multiplex PCR; in TCRdb, only in-frame clones are kept and a portion is missing. Of roughly 120,000 clones in the sample, roughly 65% are singletons; the top ten hold roughly 10%. The TCR comes from a man in his forties in good health and CMV-seropositive. Sequences were obtained from PBMCs. This sequence joins TRBV5-6 and TRBJ2-3, with a weak D call TRBD2 (6 bases). Written as DNA, the CDR3 is TGTGCCAGCAGCTTGGCCGCCCGCGCGGGGATGAGAACAGATACGCAGTATTTT. It codes for CASSLAARAGMRTDTQYF.